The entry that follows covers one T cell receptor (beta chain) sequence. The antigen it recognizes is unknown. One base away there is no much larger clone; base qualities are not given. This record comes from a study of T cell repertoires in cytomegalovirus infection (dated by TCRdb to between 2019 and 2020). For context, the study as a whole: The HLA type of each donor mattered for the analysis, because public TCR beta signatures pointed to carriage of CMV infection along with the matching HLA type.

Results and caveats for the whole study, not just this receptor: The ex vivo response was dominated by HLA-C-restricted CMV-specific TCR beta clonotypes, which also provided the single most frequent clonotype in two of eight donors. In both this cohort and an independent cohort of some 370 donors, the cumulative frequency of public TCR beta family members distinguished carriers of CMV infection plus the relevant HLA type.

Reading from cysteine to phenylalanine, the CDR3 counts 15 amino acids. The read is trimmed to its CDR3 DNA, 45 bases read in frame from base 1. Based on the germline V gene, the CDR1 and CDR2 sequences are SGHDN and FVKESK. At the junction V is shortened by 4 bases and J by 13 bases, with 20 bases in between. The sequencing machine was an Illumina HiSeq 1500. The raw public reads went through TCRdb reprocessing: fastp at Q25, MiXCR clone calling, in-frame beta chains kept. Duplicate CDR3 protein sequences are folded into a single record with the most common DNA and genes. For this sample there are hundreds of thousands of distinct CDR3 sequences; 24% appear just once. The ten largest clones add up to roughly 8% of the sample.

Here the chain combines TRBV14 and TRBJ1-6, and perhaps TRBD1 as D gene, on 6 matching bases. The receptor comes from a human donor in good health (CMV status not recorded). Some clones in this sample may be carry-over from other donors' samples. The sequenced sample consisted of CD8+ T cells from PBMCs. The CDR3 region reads CASSPSPRAGAPLHF. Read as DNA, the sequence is TGTGCCAGCAGCCCCTCCCCACGGGCGGGGGCGCCCCTCCACTTT.